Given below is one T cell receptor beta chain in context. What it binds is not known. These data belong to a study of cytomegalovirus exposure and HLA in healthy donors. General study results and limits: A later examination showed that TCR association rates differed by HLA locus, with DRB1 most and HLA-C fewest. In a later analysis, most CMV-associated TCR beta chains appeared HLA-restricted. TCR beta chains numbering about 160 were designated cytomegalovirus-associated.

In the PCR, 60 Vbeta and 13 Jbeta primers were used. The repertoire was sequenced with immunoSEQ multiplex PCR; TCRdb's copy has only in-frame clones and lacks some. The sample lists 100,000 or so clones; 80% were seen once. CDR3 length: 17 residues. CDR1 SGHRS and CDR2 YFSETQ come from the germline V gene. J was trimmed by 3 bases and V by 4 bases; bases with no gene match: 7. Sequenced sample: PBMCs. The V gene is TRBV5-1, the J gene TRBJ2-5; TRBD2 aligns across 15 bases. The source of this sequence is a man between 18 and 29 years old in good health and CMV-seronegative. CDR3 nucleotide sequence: TGCGCCAGCAGCACGGGACTAGCGGGGGGTCTAAAAGAGACCCAGTACTTC. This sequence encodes CASSTGLAGGLKETQYF.